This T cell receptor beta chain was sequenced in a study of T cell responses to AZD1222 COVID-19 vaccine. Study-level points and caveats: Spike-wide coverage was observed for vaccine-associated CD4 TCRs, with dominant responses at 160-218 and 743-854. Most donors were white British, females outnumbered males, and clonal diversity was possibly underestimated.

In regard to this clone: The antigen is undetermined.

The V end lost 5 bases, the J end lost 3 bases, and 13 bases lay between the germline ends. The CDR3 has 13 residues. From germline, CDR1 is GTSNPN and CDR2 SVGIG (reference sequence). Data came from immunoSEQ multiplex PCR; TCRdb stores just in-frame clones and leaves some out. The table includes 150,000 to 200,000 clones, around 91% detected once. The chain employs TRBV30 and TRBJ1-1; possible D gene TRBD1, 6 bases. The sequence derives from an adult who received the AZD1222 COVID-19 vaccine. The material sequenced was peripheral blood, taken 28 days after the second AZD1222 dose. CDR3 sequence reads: CAWARGGDTEAFF. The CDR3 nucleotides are TGTGCCTGGGCCCGAGGGGGAGACACTGAAGCTTTCTTT.